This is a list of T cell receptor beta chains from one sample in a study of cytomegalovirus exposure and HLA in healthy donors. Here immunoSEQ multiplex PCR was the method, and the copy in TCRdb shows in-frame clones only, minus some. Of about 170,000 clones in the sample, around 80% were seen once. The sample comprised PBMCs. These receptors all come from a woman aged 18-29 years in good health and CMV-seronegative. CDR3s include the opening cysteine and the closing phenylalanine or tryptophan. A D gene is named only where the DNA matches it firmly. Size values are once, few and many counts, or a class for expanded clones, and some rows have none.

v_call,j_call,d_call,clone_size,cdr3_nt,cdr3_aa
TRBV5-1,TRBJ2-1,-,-,TGCGCCAGCAGTGAGGGCCATAGCTCCTACAATGAGCAGTTCTTC,CASSEGHSSYNEQFF
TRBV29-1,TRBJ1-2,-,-,TGCAGCGTTGCGGCGGATAACTATGGCTACACCTTC,CSVAADNYGYTF
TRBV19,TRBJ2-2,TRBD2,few,TGTGCCAGTAGCCGTGTAGCGGGAGAGAGCACCGGGGAGCTGTTTTTT,CASSRVAGESTGELFF
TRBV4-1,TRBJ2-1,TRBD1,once,TGCGCCAGCAGCCAGTTAAGGGGGCTTGAGCAGTTCTTC,CASSQLRGLEQFF
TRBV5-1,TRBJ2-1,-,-,TGCGCCAGCAGCTTGCCCGGGAGCCGGTCCTACAATGAGCAGTTCTTC,CASSLPGSRSYNEQFF
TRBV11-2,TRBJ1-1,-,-,TGTGCCAGCAGCCCCCAGACGCAGGGGAACACTGAAGCTTTCTTT,CASSPQTQGNTEAFF
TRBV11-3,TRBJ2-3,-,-,TGTGCCAGCAGCTTAGGGGGCTCCACAGATACGCAGTATTTT,CASSLGGSTDTQYF
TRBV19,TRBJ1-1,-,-,TGTGCCAGTAGTATAGGGGGGCACAGAACTGCGAACACTGAAGCTTTCTTT,CASSIGGHRTANTEAFF
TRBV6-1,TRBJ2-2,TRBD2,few,TGTGCCAGCATGAGCGGGGCGGTCGGGGAGCTGTTTTTT,CASMSGAVGELFF
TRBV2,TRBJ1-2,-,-,TGTGCCAGCAGTGATCGAGCGAGGAGCGGCTACACCTTC,CASSDRARSGYTF
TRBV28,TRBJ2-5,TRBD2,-,TGTGCCAGCAGTTTTAGGACTAGCGGGAGGAAAGAGACCCAGTACTTC,CASSFRTSGRKETQYF
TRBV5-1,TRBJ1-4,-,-,TGCGCCAGCAGGTTCGAACCCGGTCTTAATGAAAAACTGTTTTTT,CASRFEPGLNEKLFF
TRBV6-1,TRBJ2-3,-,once,TGTGCCAGCAGTGAAGTGTACACAGATACGCAGTATTTT,CASSEVYTDTQYF
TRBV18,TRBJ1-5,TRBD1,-,TGTGCCAGCTCACGACAGGGTCTTAGCAATCAGCCCCAGCATTTT,CASSRQGLSNQPQHF
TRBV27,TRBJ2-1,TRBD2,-,TGTGCCAGCAGTTCACCGGCGGGAGGGCAGGGCAATGAGCAGTTCTTC,CASSSPAGGQGNEQFF
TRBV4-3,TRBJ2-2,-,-,TGCGCCAGCAGCCAAGCTGCTGCGTTGAACACCGGGGAGCTGTTTTTT,CASSQAAALNTGELFF
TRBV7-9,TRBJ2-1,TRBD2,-,TGTGCCAGCAGCTTTTCCCTAGGTAGTCCTAGCGGGTACAATGAGCAGTTCTTC,CASSFSLGSPSGYNEQFF
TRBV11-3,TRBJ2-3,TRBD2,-,TGTGCCAGCAGCTCAAGGACTAGCGGGGTGCTCACAGATACGCAGTATTTT,CASSSRTSGVLTDTQYF
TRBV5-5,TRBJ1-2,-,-,TGTGCCAGCAGCTTAAGGGAGAACTATGGCTACACCTTC,CASSLRENYGYTF
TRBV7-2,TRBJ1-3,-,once,TGTGCCAGCCGGGCTCGCGGGGCAGGCCTTCGCTCTGGAAACACCATATATTTT,CASRARGAGLRSGNTIYF
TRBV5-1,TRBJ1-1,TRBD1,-,TGCGCCAGCAGCTTCGACAGGGCGAACACTGAAGCTTTCTTT,CASSFDRANTEAFF
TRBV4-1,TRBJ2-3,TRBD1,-,TGCGCCAGCAGCCAGACCGGGACAGGACACACAGATACGCAGTATTTT,CASSQTGTGHTDTQYF
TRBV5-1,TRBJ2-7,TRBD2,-,TGCGCCAGCAGCCGATTGGGACTAGCGGCCAGCTACGAGCAGTACTTC,CASSRLGLAASYEQYF
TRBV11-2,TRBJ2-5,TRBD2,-,TGTGCCAGCAGCTTTAGCGGGAGGGAAGAGACCCAGTACTTC,CASSFSGREETQYF
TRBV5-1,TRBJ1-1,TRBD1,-,TGCGCCAGCAGCTTTGGGACAGCTACAACCCCGAACACTGAAGCTTTCTTT,CASSFGTATTPNTEAFF
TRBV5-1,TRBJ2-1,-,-,TGCGCCAGCAGCTTGAACAGCCAGAGCTCCTACAATGAGCAGTTCTTC,CASSLNSQSSYNEQFF
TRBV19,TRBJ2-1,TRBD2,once,TGTGCCAGTAGGGATCGACTAGCGGGACTATACAATGAGCAGTTCTTC,CASRDRLAGLYNEQFF
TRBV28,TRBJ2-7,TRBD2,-,TGTGCCAGCAGTTTAACCGGGACTAGGATTAACGAGCAGTACTTC,CASSLTGTRINEQYF
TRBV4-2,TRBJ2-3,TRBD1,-,TGTGCCAGCAGCCTGAAACAGGGGTCCACAGATACGCAGTATTTT,CASSLKQGSTDTQYF
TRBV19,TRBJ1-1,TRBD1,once,TGTGCCAGTAGTAGAGAAACAGGGGGAACTGAAGCTTTCTTT,CASSRETGGTEAFF
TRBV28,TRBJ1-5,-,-,TGTGCCAGCAGCACGATCGTGGCATTTCAGCCCCAGCATTTT,CASSTIVAFQPQHF
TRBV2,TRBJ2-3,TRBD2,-,TGTGCCAGCCGCCGGGAGGGACTAGCGGGAGGTACGCAGTATTTT,CASRREGLAGGTQYF
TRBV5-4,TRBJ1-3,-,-,TGTGCCAGCAGCTTTGGTCCTATGAGGAACACCATATATTTT,CASSFGPMRNTIYF
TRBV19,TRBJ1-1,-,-,TGTGCCAGTAGTCAGGGCCGTAACACTGAAGCTTTCTTT,CASSQGRNTEAFF
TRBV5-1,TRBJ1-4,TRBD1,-,TGCGCCAGCAGCTTGGTTTCGACAGGGAATGAAAAACTGTTTTTT,CASSLVSTGNEKLFF
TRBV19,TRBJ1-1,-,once,TGTGCCAGTAGTCCAACAGGGATAATGTACACTGAAGCTTTCTTT,CASSPTGIMYTEAFF
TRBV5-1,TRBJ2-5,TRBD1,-,TGCGCCAGCAGCTTGTCCCCCGGACAGGCCGAAGAGACCCAGTACTTC,CASSLSPGQAEETQYF
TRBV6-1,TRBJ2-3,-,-,TGTGCCAGCAGTGAAGAGGCCCGGGGGATGACAGATACGCAGTATTTT,CASSEEARGMTDTQYF
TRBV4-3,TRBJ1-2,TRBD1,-,TGCGCCAGCAGCCGGGACAGCCTCTTATCTGGCTATGGCTACACCTTC,CASSRDSLLSGYGYTF
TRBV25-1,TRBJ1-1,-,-,TGTGCCAGCAGTGGGCCGACAGCGAACACTGAAGCTTTCTTT,CASSGPTANTEAFF
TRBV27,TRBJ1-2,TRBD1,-,TGTGCCAGCAGACGCGGGACAGACTATGGCTACACCTTC,CASRRGTDYGYTF
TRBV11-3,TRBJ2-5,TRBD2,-,TGTGCCAGCAGCTTACGGCAGGGAGGGCAAGAGACCCAGTACTTC,CASSLRQGGQETQYF
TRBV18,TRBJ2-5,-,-,TGTGCCAGCTCACCCAACCAAGAGACCCAGTACTTC,CASSPNQETQYF
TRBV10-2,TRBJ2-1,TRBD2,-,TGCGCCAGCAGTGAGCCGGTGGAAATAAAGGGCGGGAGGGCCTATGAGCAGTTCTTC,CASSEPVEIKGGRAYEQFF
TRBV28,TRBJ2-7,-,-,TGTGCCAGCAGTACCCCTGCCCCCTACGAGCAGTACTTC,CASSTPAPYEQYF
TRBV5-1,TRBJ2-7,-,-,TGCGCCAGCAGCTTGGTGTCCAGCAGGGCCTACGAGCAGTACTTC,CASSLVSSRAYEQYF
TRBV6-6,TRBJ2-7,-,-,TGTGCCAGCAGTTTCCGGGATACTCCCCACGAGCAGTACTTC,CASSFRDTPHEQYF
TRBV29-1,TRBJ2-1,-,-,TGCAGCGTTCTGAACGCCGGTGAGCAGTTCTTC,CSVLNAGEQFF
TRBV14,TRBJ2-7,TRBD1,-,TGTGCCAGCAGCCGGGACAGGGTGAACGAGCAGTACTTC,CASSRDRVNEQYF
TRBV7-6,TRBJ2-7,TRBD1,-,TGTGCCAGCAGCCCCGGGGGGACAGGGCGGCGCGAGCAGTACTTC,CASSPGGTGRREQYF
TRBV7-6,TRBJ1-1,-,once,TGTGCCAGCAGCTTCGGACAAGGCCCATTAATGAACACTGAAGCTTTCTTT,CASSFGQGPLMNTEAFF
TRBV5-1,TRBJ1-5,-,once,TGCGCCAGCAGCCCAGATACGGGGGGAAGACAGCCCCAGCATTTT,CASSPDTGGRQPQHF
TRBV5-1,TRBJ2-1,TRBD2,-,TGCGCCAGCAGCTTGGCTCCGGGAGGGCTAGACAATGAGCAGTTCTTC,CASSLAPGGLDNEQFF
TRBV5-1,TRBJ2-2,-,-,TGCGCCAGCAGCTTTTGGGACAACAAAGGAGGGGAGCTGTTTTTT,CASSFWDNKGGELFF
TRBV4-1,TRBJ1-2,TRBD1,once,TGCGCCAGCAGCCAAAGGGACAGGGTGGGTGGCTACACCTTC,CASSQRDRVGGYTF
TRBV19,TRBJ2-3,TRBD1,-,TGTGCCAGTAGTCTCACCACGGGTCGACAGGGGACCCACAGCACAGATACGCAGTATTTT,CASSLTTGRQGTHSTDTQYF
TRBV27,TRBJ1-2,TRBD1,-,TGTGCCAGCAGGGAAGCTGGACAGGGCTATGGCTACACCTTC,CASREAGQGYGYTF
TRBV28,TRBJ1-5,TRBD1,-,TGTGCCAGCAGTCGGGGGACAGTTGACAATCAGCCCCAGCATTTT,CASSRGTVDNQPQHF
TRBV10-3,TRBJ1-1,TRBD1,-,TGTGCCATCAGCCCGGACAGGGTGGATTACACTGAAGCTTTCTTT,CAISPDRVDYTEAFF